This T cell receptor beta chain appears in the sequencing data of a study of PD-L1 blockade in urothelial cancer. Across the study: A median around 140,000 T cells were found in blood samples.

Germline CDR1 and CDR2: ENHRY and SYGVKD. The CDR3 covers 17 residues. V was pared by 6 bases and J by 0 bases, with 18 bases between. Patients suffered from locally advanced or metastatic urothelial carcinoma. Peripheral blood mononuclear cells were collected from every patient before and during treatment, yielding between 1 and 8 samples per patient. Each PCR had synthetic TCR analog templates added to it as a spike-in. TCRdb's table, derived via immunoSEQ multiplex PCR, lists solely in-frame clones and lacks some. In the table there are 25,000 to 35,000 clones, around 87% of which are singletons. This sequence was found in a man between 45 and 60 years old with urothelial cancer. The sequencing here drew on PBMCs, taken around atezolizumab (anti-PD-L1) treatment. This sequence joins TRBV10-3 and TRBJ2-1; possibly TRBD1 for D (7 bases). This CDR3 is CAIRGGLTSSSYNEQFF. The CDR3 region has the DNA TGTGCCATCAGAGGGGGCCTGACTAGTTCCTCCTACAATGAGCAGTTCTTC.